This T cell receptor (beta chain) was captured by sequencing in a study of blood T cell repertoires in COVID-19. For recovered donors of Cohort 3, there were two negative PCRs, clearance, or symptom resolution. In the original processing: Reference gene primer amplification in the assay estimated nucleated cell counts. Sequencing was performed with immunoSEQ multiplex PCR; in TCRdb, only in-frame clones are kept and a portion is missing. D and trimming come from the DNA, and the V and J calls and clone size come from that table. Among 300,000 or so clones listed, more than 75% were seen once. Trimming took 6 bases from V and 0 from J, leaving 12 bases between them. The CDR3 spans 15 residues. CDR1 and CDR2 (germline): SEHNR, FQNEAQ (reference sequence).

V is TRBV7-9 and J is TRBJ1-3; D not certain. The source of this sequence is a man between 60 and 75 years old who had recovered from COVID-19. Sequencing used PBMCs or T cells enriched from blood (not recorded which). The CDR3 DNA sequence: TGTGCCAGCAGACCAACCGGGAACTCTGGAAACACCATATATTTT. The encoded protein is CASRPTGNSGNTIYF.